A single sample gave rise to the 29 T cell receptor beta chains below, sequenced in a study of cytomegalovirus exposure and HLA in healthy donors. Amplification used 60 Vbeta primers and 13 Jbeta primers. Repertoires were generated with immunoSEQ multiplex PCR, while TCRdb's copy carries only in-frame clones and drops some. The sample consists of some 200,000 clones, over 75% of them appearing once. Material: PBMCs. The receptors come from a boy between 2 and 10 years old in good health and CMV-seronegative.

The rearrangement joins TRBV27 to TRBJ2-1, with TRBD1 identical over 7 bases. With 6 bases clipped from V and 6 bases from J, the junction kept 14 bases outside the gene matches. The germline gives CDR1 MNHEY, CDR2 SMNVEV (reference sequence). The CDR3 is 16 residues long. CDR3 in DNA: TGTGCCAGCAGCCACATGCCGACAGGGCCGGTCAATGAGCAGTTCTTC. Its translation: CASSHMPTGPVNEQFF.

The chain employs TRBV29-1 and TRBJ1-2; D is possibly TRBD1 (5 bases). V was shortened by 4 bases and J by 5 bases, with 20 bases between the two germline ends. This CDR3 contains 15 residues. The V gene's germline CDR1 is SQVTM and CDR2 ANQGSEA. The CDR3 nucleotides read TGCAGCGTTGGGGGGGGAGGGTGGGGTGCGTATGGCTACACCTTC. Its translation: CSVGGGGWGAYGYTF.

This clone was seen only a few times. The rearrangement joins TRBV11-2 to TRBJ1-6; D is perhaps TRBD1 (6 bases). CDR3 length: 14 residues. Germline assignment: CDR1 SGHAT and CDR2 FQNNGV. V was pared by 4 bases and J by 8 bases, with 12 bases between. This chain's CDR3 is CASSWGGADSPLHF. As DNA, the CDR3 is TGTGCCAGCAGCTGGGGGGGGGCAGATTCACCCCTCCACTTT.

The chain couples TRBV27 to TRBJ2-7, with 9 nucleotides matching TRBD1. V trimming: 2 bases; J trimming: 6 bases; junction bases outside the gene matches: 2. Germline CDR1 and CDR2: MNHEY and SMNVEV (reference sequence). The CDR3 has 13 residues. The CDR3 DNA reads as TGTGCCAGCAGTTTAGTACAGGGGGCCGAGCAGTACTTC. Translation: CASSLVQGAEQYF.

J is TRBJ2-5 and V is TRBV7-3; 7 bases match TRBD1. Trimming cost V 2 bases and J 3 bases; bases outside gene matches: 0. The CDR3 extends over 13 amino acids. Germline values: CDR1 SGHTA, CDR2 FQGTGA. The CDR3: CASSLDREETQYF. DNA for the CDR3: TGTGCCAGCAGCTTAGACAGGGAAGAGACCCAGTACTTC.

A few counts support this clone. V gene TRBV5-4 combines with J gene TRBJ2-1; TRBD2 matches at 7 bases. V shed 4 bases and J 0 bases; nucleotides not matched to a gene: 13. CDR1 and CDR2 from the germline V gene are SGHNT and YYREEE (reference sequence). The CDR3 runs to 18 residues. CDR3 residues: CASSHVFSGGISYNEQFF. The CDR3 DNA reads as TGTGCCAGCAGCCACGTGTTTTCCGGGGGGATCTCCTACAATGAGCAGTTCTTC. The full variable domain, with the rest looked up from reference TRBV5-4 and TRBJ2-1, is ETGVTQSPTHLIKTRGQQVTLRCSSQSGHNTVSWYQQALGQGPQFIFQYYREEENGRGNFPPRFSGLQFPNYSSELNVNALELDDSALYLCASSHVFSGGISYNEQFFGPGTRLTVL.

V gene TRBV2 combines with J gene TRBJ2-5; TRBD2 matches 10 bases. The ends lost 6 bases at V and 5 bases at J; junction bases unmatched: 3. CDR3 length: 13 residues. Germline CDR1 reads SNHLY; CDR2 reads FYNNEI. CDR3: CASRGTSEETQYF. CDR3 DNA: TGTGCCAGCAGAGGGACTAGCGAGGAGACCCAGTACTTC.

The V call is TRBV29-1, the J call TRBJ2-7; TRBD2 matches at 7 bases. Germline V gene lookup returns CDR1 SQVTM and CDR2 ANQGSEA. The CDR3 runs 11 residues. J gave up 10 bases and V 4 bases, and 7 bases lay outside the gene matches. Here the CDR3 DNA reads TGCAGCGTTGGAGCGGGACCCCGACAGTACTTC. It is translated as CSVGAGPRQYF.

The chain carries TRBV15 and TRBJ2-3; 7 bases match TRBD2. The CDR3 covers 15 residues. The V segment lost 1 base and the J segment 4 bases; nucleotides outside the gene matches: 5. Germline CDR1 reads LNHNV; CDR2 reads YYDKDF (reference sequence). The CDR3 region has the DNA TGTGCCACCAGCAGAGCGGGAGGAGAGGCAGATACGCAGTATTTT. Translated, it gives CATSRAGGEADTQYF.

The chain carries TRBV7-9 and TRBJ2-1; no clear D. CDR1 is SEHNR, CDR2 FQNEAQ, per germline (reference sequence). The germline V and J ends were trimmed by 5 bases and 3 bases, with 14 bases remaining between them. This CDR3 comprises 15 residues. The CDR3 reads CASSQSATVYNEQFF. Here the CDR3 DNA reads TGTGCCAGCAGCCAGTCCGCCACCGTCTACAATGAGCAGTTCTTC.

In the case of this clone: Other nucleotide sequences in the sample specify the same CDR3. The chain couples TRBV9 to TRBJ1-2; D not resolved. CDR3 length: 14 residues. The V gene's germline CDR1 is SGDLS and CDR2 YYNGEE. V was shortened by 0 bases and J by 1 base, with 7 bases between the two germline ends. The CDR3 sequence: CASSVDGSNYGYTF. The DNA for the CDR3 is TGTGCCAGCAGCGTAGACGGGAGTAACTATGGCTACACCTTC. The full variable domain, in which reference TRBV9 and TRBJ1-2 provide the parts outside the CDR3, is DSGVTQTPKHLITATGQRVTLRCSPRSGDLSVYWYQQSLDQGLQFLIQYYNGEERAKGNILERFSAQQFPDLHSELNLSSLELGDSALYFCASSVDGSNYGYTFGSGTRLTVV.

In its sample, this clone was seen once. CDR3 region: CASSFSGGLGSNTEAFF. The CDR3 DNA is TGTGCCAGCAGCTTTTCAGGGGGTCTCGGGTCTAACACTGAAGCTTTCTTT. The chain employs TRBV7-9 and TRBJ1-1, with TRBD1 matching 7 bases. The V gene's germline CDR1 is SEHNR and CDR2 FQNEAQ (reference sequence). V shed 3 bases, J shed 2 bases, and the junction held 12 bases outside the gene matches. The CDR3 is 17 amino acids.

This chain joins TRBV4-1 and TRBJ1-1, with a possible D match to TRBD1 (5 bases). The V gene lost 4 bases and the J gene lost 5 bases, with 17 bases spanning the gap. The CDR3 consists of 15 residues. Germline V gene sequence: CDR1 MGHRA, CDR2 YSYEKL. CDR3 amino acids: CASSRSWGQGTEAFF. In nucleotides, the CDR3 is TGCGCCAGCAGCCGCTCGTGGGGCCAAGGGACTGAAGCTTTCTTT.

This rearrangement joins TRBV2 to TRBJ2-1; possible D gene TRBD2, 5 bases. CDR1 and CDR2 (germline): SNHLY, FYNNEI. V was cut by 6 bases and J by 4 bases, with 16 bases left in between. CDR3 size: 15 residues. CDR3 sequence (DNA): TGTGCCAGCAGCATAAACCCGGGAAGATACAATGAGCAGTTCTTC. Amino acids: CASSINPGRYNEQFF.

Remarks on this clone: The same CDR3 also results from other DNA sequences found in this sample. The rearrangement joins TRBV7-2 to TRBJ1-2; 7 nucleotides match TRBD1. The CDR3 covers 14 residues. V was pared by 1 base and J by 4 bases, with 3 bases of the junction left unmatched. Germline V gene data show CDR1 as SGHTA and CDR2 as FQGNSA. Here the CDR3 DNA reads TGTGCCAGCAGCTTAGTTCAGGGGGGCTATGGCTACACCTTC. This translates into CASSLVQGGYGYTF.

V and J are TRBV18 and TRBJ2-7; possibly TRBD2 for D (5 bases). The CDR3 is made up of 14 amino acids. Germline V gene lookup returns CDR1 KGHSH and CDR2 LQKENI. The V end lost 3 bases, the J end lost 7 bases, and 16 bases lay between the germline ends. CDR3 residues: CASSPGTPSGEQYF. The CDR3 DNA reads TGTGCCAGCTCACCTGGTACCCCCTCGGGAGAGCAGTACTTC.

The chain combines TRBV19 with TRBJ1-1; no definite D call. CDR3 length: 13 residues. V was shortened by 5 bases and J by 4 bases, with 11 bases between the two germline ends. CDR1 and CDR2 (germline): LNHDA, SQIVND (reference sequence). CDR3 protein: CASSYRSSTEAFF. CDR3 coding DNA: TGTGCCAGTAGTTACCGGAGTAGCACTGAAGCTTTCTTT. The full variable domain, rest sourced from reference TRBV19 and TRBJ1-1, is DGGITQSPKYLFRKEGQNVTLSCEQNLNHDAMYWYRQDPGQGLRLIYYSQIVNDFQKGDIAEGYSVSREKKESFPLTVTSAQKNPTAFYLCASSYRSSTEAFFGQGTRLTVV.

V and J are TRBV19 and TRBJ2-3; 11 bases are shared with TRBD1. V was clipped by 6 bases and J by 0 bases; unmatched bases: 8. Germline CDR1 LNHDA, CDR2 SQIVND (reference sequence). This CDR3 comprises 17 residues. The CDR3 protein is CASSEGTGGRSTDTQYF. The CDR3 DNA is TGTGCCAGTAGCGAGGGGACAGGGGGTCGTAGCACAGATACGCAGTATTTT.

The chain joins TRBV15 to TRBJ2-7; no clear D gene. There are 12 residues in the CDR3. Germline loops: CDR1 LNHNV, CDR2 YYDKDF (reference sequence). Trimming removed 5 bases at V and 3 bases at J, with 8 bases between. CDR3 DNA sequence: TGTGCCACCAGCCCCTATATCTACGAGCAGTACTTC. Its translation is CATSPYIYEQYF.

The chain has TRBV7-6 and TRBJ2-7; 7 bases match TRBD2. CDR3 length: 16 amino acids. V gave up 4 bases and J gave up 3 bases; unmatched junction bases: 12. Germline V gives CDR1 SGHVS, CDR2 FNYEAQ. The CDR3 protein is CASSSRSLARVYEQYF. The CDR3 coding sequence is TGTGCCAGCAGCTCCCGCTCACTAGCGAGGGTCTACGAGCAGTACTTC.

The V call is TRBV2, the J call TRBJ1-1, with 8 bases fitting TRBD1. Trimming took 7 bases from V and 11 from J; bases not matched to a gene: 6. Per germline, CDR1 SNHLY and CDR2 FYNNEI. The CDR3 runs 11 residues. CDR3: CASIRTGWAFF. The CDR3 DNA sequence: TGTGCCAGCATTAGGACAGGGTGGGCTTTCTTT.

The chain employs TRBV7-2 and TRBJ2-5; D perhaps matches TRBD2 (5 bases). The J call may not be correct, given that the DNA end is closer to TRBJ2-7. The CDR3 length is 15 residues. Germline CDR1 and CDR2: SGHTA and FQGNSA. CDR3 residues: CASSLGPEGSYEQYF. The CDR3 bases are TGTGCCAGCAGCTTAGGTCCAGAGGGCTCCTACGAGCAGTACTTC.

This chain links TRBV11-1 with TRBJ1-2; 10 bases fit TRBD1. The CDR3 sequence is 13 residues long. CDR1 SGHAT and CDR2 FQDESV come from the germline V gene (reference sequence). J lost 6 bases, V lost 3 bases, and 1 base had no gene match. CDR3 in DNA: TGTGCCAGCAGCTTGACAGGGGGCAATGGCTACACCTTC. This encodes CASSLTGGNGYTF.

This clone has just a few counts. The rearrangement links TRBV7-2 to TRBJ2-7, with TRBD1 as a possible D gene (6 bases). The CDR3 is 13 amino acids. Germline loops: CDR1 SGHTA, CDR2 FQGNSA. V was shortened by 3 bases and J by 4 bases, with 10 bases between the two germline ends. The CDR3 nucleotides read TGTGCCAGCAGCTTCTCAGGGGCTTACGAGCAGTACTTC. It encodes CASSFSGAYEQYF.

The chain couples TRBV5-5 to TRBJ2-1, with 9 nucleotides matching TRBD2. J lost 2 bases, V lost 2 bases, and 5 bases had no gene match. CDR3 size: 16 residues. Looked up from germline, CDR1 is SGHKS and CDR2 is YYEKEE (reference sequence). The CDR3 loop reads CASSFGGGATYNEQFF. For the CDR3, the DNA is TGTGCCAGCAGCTTCGGCGGGGGGGCAACCTACAATGAGCAGTTCTTC.

Notes on this clone: Other DNA sequences from this sample encode an identical CDR3 as well. V is TRBV5-6 and J is TRBJ1-1, with TRBD1 matching over 9 bases. The CDR3 is 15 amino acids. With V trimmed by 3 bases and J by 5 bases, 8 bases remained unmatched. Germline loops: CDR1 SGHDT, CDR2 YYEEEE. CDR3 coding DNA: TGTGCCAGCAGCTCAGGGACAGGGAGGTTGACTGAAGCTTTCTTT. This codes for CASSSGTGRLTEAFF. The complete variable domain, with remaining parts taken from reference TRBV5-6 and TRBJ1-1, reads DAGVTQSPTHLIKTRGQQVTLRCSPKSGHDTVSWYQQALGQGPQFIFQYYEEEERQRGNFPDRFSGHQFPNYSSELNVNALLLGDSALYLCASSSGTGRLTEAFFGQGTRLTVV.

The chain has TRBV5-8 and TRBJ1-2; 9 bases match TRBD1. From germline, CDR1 is SGHTS and CDR2 YDEGEE. The CDR3 length is 16 residues. The V segment lost 4 bases and the J segment 6 bases; nucleotides outside the gene matches: 13. The CDR3 nucleotides are TGTGCCAGCAGCACGACCCCCCGGGACAGGGTACATGGCTACACCTTC. Its protein product is CASSTTPRDRVHGYTF.

Details on this clone: The CDR3 does not end in the conserved phenylalanine or tryptophan, so this is likely a read error. The chain combines TRBV19 with TRBJ1-2, with D tentatively TRBD1 (6 bases). Germline V gene lookup returns CDR1 LNHDA and CDR2 SQIVND (reference sequence). Trimming cost V 7 bases and J 2 bases, with 8 bases left between them. CDR3 length: 12 residues. The DNA for the CDR3 is TGTGCCAGTAAGCAGGGGAACTATGGCTACACCCTC. It specifies CASKQGNYGYTL.

The chain uses TRBV5-4 and TRBJ2-7; a possible D gene is TRBD2 (5 bases). This CDR3 is 13 amino acids long. Trimming stripped 2 bases from V and 3 bases from J, with 9 bases between. Germline-derived CDR1 and CDR2 are SGHNT and YYREEE (reference sequence). The CDR3 here is CASSLGEGYEQYF. CDR3 nucleotide sequence: TGTGCCAGCAGCTTAGGAGAGGGCTACGAGCAGTACTTC.